This TCR beta chain is drawn from a study of blood T cell repertoires in COVID-19. CDR1 SGHDN and CDR2 FVKESK come from the germline V gene. Unmatched junction bases numbered 12, after V lost 4 bases and J lost 12 bases. The CDR3 is 16 amino acids. Libraries were prepared by immunoSEQ multiplex PCR; TCRdb keeps only in-frame clonotypes and omits some of them. The table has about 200,000 clones, more than 80% seen once. The source material was peripheral blood. This receptor was obtained from a woman aged 80 or older with COVID-19, enrolled during active disease. The genes are TRBV14 and TRBJ1-6; 10 nucleotides align to TRBD1. The chain's CDR3 is CASSRSTGTGAKPLHF. The DNA of the CDR3 is TGTGCCAGCAGCCGGTCAACCGGGACAGGGGCGAAACCCCTCCACTTT.